The clone carrying this TCR beta chain was seen at least ten times. This entry comes from a study of T cells in Graves' hyperthyroidism and ophthalmopathy. CDR1 MDHEN and CDR2 SYDVKM come from the germline V gene. The CDR3 consists of 12 residues. Amplified regions were TCR beta CDR3 sequences from RNA transcripts. An initial round of RT-PCR targeting the TCR CDR3 relied on the HTBI primer set. TCRdb passed the multiplex PCR reads through MiXCR, listing each CDR3 protein once. The repertoire consists of 650,000 to 700,000 distinct CDR3 sequences, with roughly a sixth occurring once and the leading ten covering roughly 16%.

The sample consisted of blood. This clonotype was sampled from a man in his forties or fifties with Graves' hyperthyroidism. V is TRBV28 and J is TRBJ2-1, with 10 bases identical to TRBD2. The CDR3 sequence is CASGRIGNEQFF. The CDR3 DNA reads TGTGCTAGCGGGAGGATCGGCAATGAGCAGTTCTTC.